These T cell receptor beta chains were read from a single sample in a study of blood T cells in healthy people across ages. TCRdb processed the 5' RACE reads anew with MiXCR; each CDR3 protein has one entry. The data contain 1.5 million to 2 million distinct CDR3 sequences, 28% of them seen just once; the ten biggest clones take up more than 6%. Sequencing used blood. These receptors originate from a woman aged 25-40 years in good health. Each CDR3 is given with its conserved first and last residue. A D gene is named only where the DNA matches it firmly. The size entry is marked missing in some rows and otherwise reads once, few, many or a size class.

size: few; V: TRBV12-3/TRBV12-4; length: 14; J: TRBJ2-5; D: NA; CDR3: CASSFPGWQETQYF; DNA: TGTGCCAGCAGTTTCCCGGGGTGGCAAGAGACCCAGTACTTC
size: few; V: TRBV6-2/TRBV6-3; length: 15; J: TRBJ1-2; D: NA; CDR3: CASSLDVSPNYGYTF; DNA: TGTGCCAGCAGTTTGGACGTAAGTCCAAACTATGGCTACACCTTC
size: few; V: TRBV29-1; length: 14; J: TRBJ1-2; D: NA; CDR3: CSVEGGTESYGYTF; DNA: TGCAGCGTTGAAGGAGGAACAGAGAGCTATGGCTACACCTTC
size: few; V: TRBV28; length: 16; J: TRBJ1-4; D: NA; CDR3: CAGRLWGGTTNEKLFF; DNA: TGTGCCGGCAGGCTCTGGGGTGGGACAACTAATGAAAAACTGTTTTTT
size: few; V: TRBV4-3; length: 17; J: TRBJ2-2; D: NA; CDR3: CASSQERAAALAGELFF; DNA: TGCGCCAGCAGCCAAGAACGGGCTGCCGCCCTGGCCGGGGAGCTGTTTTTT
size: NA; V: TRBV29-1; length: 11; J: TRBJ1-1; D: TRBD1; CDR3: CSGRQGGVAFF; DNA: TGCAGCGGTAGACAGGGTGGAGTAGCTTTCTTT
size: many; V: TRBV7-2; length: 15; J: TRBJ2-1; D: TRBD2; CDR3: CASSSSGGNFDEQFF; DNA: TGTGCCAGCAGCTCTAGCGGGGGGAATTTTGATGAGCAGTTCTTC
size: NA; V: TRBV12-3/TRBV12-4; length: 18; J: TRBJ1-2; D: TRBD1; CDR3: CASSLAGGQPTTNYGYTF; DNA: TGTGCCAGCAGTTTAGCCGGGGGACAGCCAACGACTAACTATGGCTACACCTTC
size: few; V: TRBV28; length: 15; J: TRBJ1-4; D: NA; CDR3: CASSTSGTRGEKLFF; DNA: TGTGCCAGCAGCACCTCCGGGACCAGAGGGGAAAAACTGTTTTTT
size: NA; V: TRBV12-3/TRBV12-4; length: 15; J: TRBJ2-1; D: TRBD1; CDR3: CASSPGQPPHNEQFF; DNA: TGTGCCAGCAGCCCGGGACAGCCACCACACAATGAGCAGTTCTTC
size: few; V: TRBV7-9; length: 14; J: TRBJ2-3; D: TRBD1; CDR3: CASSPGQGEDTQYF; DNA: TGTGCCAGCAGCCCGGGACAGGGGGAAGATACGCAGTATTTT
size: few; V: TRBV4-1; length: 17; J: TRBJ2-5; D: NA; CDR3: CASSLPLGPDSRGTQYF; DNA: TGCGCCAGCAGCCTTCCCCTAGGGCCCGATTCGAGAGGGACCCAGTACTTC
size: NA; V: TRBV13; length: 13; J: TRBJ1-2; D: NA; CDR3: CASSFQGHYGYTF; DNA: TGTGCCAGCAGCTTCCAGGGCCACTATGGCTACACCTTC
size: NA; V: TRBV9; length: 15; J: TRBJ2-7; D: TRBD1; CDR3: CASSVAGTGGYEQYF; DNA: TGTGCCAGCAGCGTAGCGGGGACAGGGGGCTACGAGCAGTACTTC
size: many; V: TRBV5-1; length: 15; J: TRBJ1-2; D: TRBD1; CDR3: CASSARGQGDYGYTF; DNA: TGCGCCAGCAGCGCTCGAGGACAGGGTGACTATGGCTACACCTTC
size: NA; V: TRBV12-3/TRBV12-4; length: 13; J: TRBJ2-3; D: NA; CDR3: CASSLESTDTEYF; DNA: TGTGCCAGCAGTTTAGAGTCGACAGATACGGAGTATTTT
size: many; V: TRBV29-1; length: 14; J: TRBJ2-7; D: NA; CDR3: CSVEDWGQPYEQYF; DNA: TGCAGCGTTGAAGACTGGGGACAACCGTACGAGCAGTACTTC
size: NA; V: TRBV9; length: 12; J: TRBJ1-1; D: NA; CDR3: CASSPGNGGAFF; DNA: TGTGCCAGCAGCCCTGGGAATGGTGGAGCTTTCTTT
size: NA; V: TRBV6-1; length: 19; J: TRBJ2-3; D: TRBD2; CDR3: CASSEALAGGPWSTDTQYF; DNA: TGTGCCAGCAGTGAAGCGCTAGCGGGAGGGCCGTGGAGCACAGATACGCAGTATTTT
size: many; V: TRBV11-2; length: 14; J: TRBJ2-4; D: TRBD1; CDR3: CASSYGQGANEQYF; DNA: TGTGCCAGCAGCTACGGACAGGGGGCTAATGAGCAGTACTTC
size: NA; V: TRBV7-2; length: 16; J: TRBJ2-1; D: TRBD2; CDR3: CASSLGSGSQYNEQFF; DNA: TGTGCCAGCAGCTTAGGCAGCGGGAGTCAGTACAATGAGCAGTTCTTC
size: few; V: TRBV11-2; length: 16; J: TRBJ2-5; D: NA; CDR3: CASSLNTGSYQETQYF; DNA: TGTGCCAGCAGCTTAAATACGGGTTCCTACCAAGAGACCCAGTACTTC
size: many; V: TRBV20-1; length: 12; J: TRBJ2-3; D: NA; CDR3: CSASKATDTQYF; DNA: TGCAGTGCTAGTAAGGCCACAGATACGCAGTATTTT
size: many; V: TRBV27; length: 15; J: TRBJ2-7; D: NA; CDR3: CASSLSSGDWGEQYF; DNA: TGTGCCAGCAGTTTATCATCAGGGGATTGGGGCGAGCAGTACTTC
size: NA; V: TRBV7-2; length: 16; J: TRBJ2-5; D: TRBD1; CDR3: CASSSRTGGRLETQYF; DNA: TGTGCCAGCAGCTCCAGGACAGGGGGCAGACTAGAGACCCAGTACTTC
size: NA; V: TRBV20-1; length: 13; J: TRBJ1-3; D: NA; CDR3: CIARDGSGNTIYF; DNA: TGCATTGCTAGAGATGGCTCTGGAAACACCATATATTTT
size: many; V: TRBV9; length: 15; J: TRBJ2-5; D: TRBD1; CDR3: CASSPRGTGQETQYF; DNA: TGTGCCAGCAGCCCACGTGGGACAGGCCAAGAGACCCAGTACTTC
size: NA; V: TRBV12-3/TRBV12-4; length: 14; J: TRBJ2-7; D: TRBD2; CDR3: CASNLKREPYEQYF; DNA: TGTGCCAGCAATTTGAAGCGGGAGCCCTACGAGCAGTACTTC
size: NA; V: TRBV28; length: 15; J: TRBJ1-5; D: NA; CDR3: CASSLITGNNQPQHF; DNA: TGTGCCAGCAGTTTAATCACGGGAAACAATCAGCCCCAGCATTTT
size: NA; V: TRBV28; length: 16; J: TRBJ2-1; D: NA; CDR3: CASSSGSPSSYNEQFF; DNA: TGTGCCAGCAGCTCCGGGTCCCCGAGCTCCTACAATGAGCAGTTCTTC
size: NA; V: TRBV7-9; length: 15; J: TRBJ1-1; D: NA; CDR3: CASSPRSRSNTEAFF; DNA: TGTGCCAGCAGCCCCCGGAGCCGCTCGAACACTGAAGCTTTCTTT
size: NA; V: TRBV7-2; length: 18; J: TRBJ1-4; D: NA; CDR3: CASSLGTGTTATNEKLFF; DNA: TGTGCCAGCAGCTTAGGTACCGGGACCACGGCAACTAATGAAAAACTGTTTTTT
size: few; V: TRBV29-1; length: 10; J: TRBJ2-1; D: NA; CDR3: CSVGGDGEFF; DNA: TGCAGCGTTGGAGGGGATGGGGAGTTCTTC
size: few; V: TRBV11-2; length: 14; J: TRBJ2-1; D: NA; CDR3: CASSSSTGNNEQFF; DNA: TGTGCCAGCAGCTCCTCGACGGGAAACAATGAGCAGTTCTTC
size: NA; V: TRBV18; length: 13; J: TRBJ1-2; D: TRBD1; CDR3: CASAVDRAEGYTF; DNA: TGTGCCAGCGCCGTTGACAGGGCAGAGGGCTACACCTTC
size: NA; V: TRBV25-1; length: 15; J: TRBJ2-1; D: TRBD2; CDR3: CASRTSGRALNEQFF; DNA: TGTGCCAGCAGGACTAGCGGGAGGGCCCTTAATGAGCAGTTCTTC
size: NA; V: TRBV6-6; length: 12; J: TRBJ2-1; D: NA; CDR3: CASRGEWNEQFF; DNA: TGTGCCAGCAGAGGGGAGTGGAATGAGCAGTTCTTC
size: many; V: TRBV29-1; length: 16; J: TRBJ2-1; D: TRBD1; CDR3: CSVERGTGATYNEQFF; DNA: TGCAGCGTTGAACGCGGGACAGGGGCGACCTACAATGAGCAGTTCTTC
size: few; V: TRBV12-5; length: 15; J: TRBJ2-3; D: TRBD1; CDR3: CASGARTGSTDTQYF; DNA: TGTGCTAGTGGGGCCCGGACAGGGAGCACAGATACGCAGTATTTT
size: NA; V: TRBV9; length: 15; J: TRBJ2-1; D: NA; CDR3: CAGAEGVSSYNEQFF; DNA: TGTGCCGGCGCCGAGGGGGTGAGCTCCTACAATGAGCAGTTCTTC
size: NA; V: TRBV20-1; length: 13; J: TRBJ1-5; D: NA; CDR3: CSARDPDGKPQHF; DNA: TGCAGTGCTAGAGATCCGGACGGAAAGCCCCAGCATTTT
size: NA; V: TRBV20-1; length: 16; J: TRBJ2-1; D: TRBD2; CDR3: CSARGTSGILYNEQFF; DNA: TGCAGTGCTAGAGGAACTAGCGGGATACTCTACAATGAGCAGTTCTTC
size: NA; V: TRBV27; length: 14; J: TRBJ2-1; D: NA; CDR3: CASKGGGYYNEQFF; DNA: TGTGCCAGCAAGGGTGGGGGGTACTACAATGAGCAGTTCTTC
size: few; V: TRBV7-9; length: 14; J: TRBJ1-2; D: NA; CDR3: CASSPRDRGQGYTF; DNA: TGTGCCAGCAGCCCGCGTGACCGGGGCCAAGGCTACACCTTC
size: NA; V: TRBV20-1; length: 15; J: TRBJ2-7; D: NA; CDR3: CSATQTERNSYEQYF; DNA: TGCAGTGCTACCCAGACAGAAAGAAACTCCTACGAGCAGTACTTC
size: many; V: TRBV20-1; length: 14; J: TRBJ2-7; D: TRBD2; CDR3: CSASVAGGTYEQYF; DNA: TGCAGTGCTAGCGTAGCGGGGGGAACCTACGAGCAGTACTTC
size: NA; V: TRBV24-1; length: 12; J: TRBJ2-7; D: NA; CDR3: CATSDSAGEQYF; DNA: TGTGCCACCAGTGACTCAGCGGGCGAGCAGTACTTC
size: NA; V: TRBV7-9; length: 13; J: TRBJ2-5; D: NA; CDR3: CASSYGRRETQYF; DNA: TGTGCCAGCAGCTACGGGAGAAGAGAGACCCAGTACTTC
size: few; V: TRBV6-1; length: 14; J: TRBJ1-4; D: NA; CDR3: CASKWGTMGEKLFF; DNA: TGTGCCAGCAAATGGGGGACCATGGGCGAAAAACTGTTTTTT
size: few; V: TRBV7-9; length: 16; J: TRBJ2-1; D: NA; CDR3: CASSFGVGSSYNEQFF; DNA: TGTGCCAGCAGCTTCGGGGTCGGCAGCTCCTACAATGAGCAGTTCTTC
size: once; V: TRBV7-3; length: 13; J: TRBJ1-1; D: NA; CDR3: CASSSGVATEAFF; DNA: TGTGCCAGCAGCTCTGGGGTCGCCACTGAAGCTTTCTTT
size: NA; V: TRBV14; length: 14; J: TRBJ2-7; D: NA; CDR3: CASSQDRRIHEQYF; DNA: TGTGCCAGCAGCCAAGATCGCAGAATACACGAGCAGTACTTC
size: NA; V: TRBV18; length: 16; J: TRBJ2-6; D: TRBD1; CDR3: CASSPRTGAGANVLTF; DNA: TGTGCCAGCTCACCAAGGACAGGGGCCGGGGCCAACGTCCTGACTTTC
size: NA; V: TRBV5-1; length: 14; J: TRBJ1-2; D: NA; CDR3: CASSPGSGRGGYTF; DNA: TGCGCCAGCAGCCCGGGTAGCGGAAGGGGTGGCTACACCTTC
size: few; V: TRBV9; length: 16; J: TRBJ2-1; D: TRBD2; CDR3: CASSVGGEGTYNEQFF; DNA: TGTGCCAGCAGCGTGGGGGGGGAGGGTACCTACAATGAGCAGTTCTTC
size: many; V: TRBV18; length: 14; J: TRBJ2-7; D: NA; CDR3: CASSPASGGYEQYF; DNA: TGTGCCAGCTCACCGGCGTCTGGGGGCTACGAGCAGTACTTC
size: NA; V: TRBV18; length: 12; J: TRBJ1-1; D: NA; CDR3: CASSPPDSEAFF; DNA: TGTGCCAGCTCTCCACCGGACAGCGAAGCTTTCTTT
size: many; V: TRBV20-1; length: 16; J: TRBJ2-4; D: NA; CDR3: CSARDGTGLAKNIQYF; DNA: TGCAGTGCTAGAGATGGCACAGGGCTAGCCAAAAACATTCAGTACTTC
size: many; V: TRBV10-3; length: 15; J: TRBJ2-7; D: TRBD1; CDR3: CAISNRTGITYEQYF; DNA: TGTGCCATCAGTAACAGGACAGGGATAACCTACGAGCAGTACTTC